Listed here are 16 T cell receptor beta chains from one sample, sequenced in a study of identical twins. TCRdb re-analysed the 5' RACE reads in MiXCR, keeping a single row per CDR3 protein. This table holds a few hundred thousand distinct CDR3 sequences, approximately 12% found once. These data were also reused for a study on yellow fever vaccine responses in identical twins.

Sequencing was carried out using memory (CD45RO+) T cells sorted from blood. These receptors were taken from a woman in her late teens or twenties in good health.

This clonotype was counted between two and nine times. The J gene is TRBJ1-1, the V gene TRBV7-9; TRBD1 aligns across 10 bases. This CDR3 is built from 14 residues. The germline V gene encodes CDR1 SEHNR and CDR2 FQNEAQ (reference sequence). V lost 4 bases, J lost 9 bases, and 8 bases stayed unmatched. CDR3 DNA sequence: TGTGCCAGCAGCTCGGGACAGGGGATATTGAAAGCTTTCTTT. This codes for CASSSGQGILKAFF.

The J gene is TRBJ2-7, the V gene TRBV20-1; D remains unclear. Trimming stripped 6 bases from V and 2 bases from J, with 17 bases between. CDR3 length equals 14 residues. Germline-derived CDR1 and CDR2 are DFQATT and SNEGSKA (reference sequence). The CDR3 sequence is CSATPPDGTYEQYF. In nucleotides, the CDR3 is TGCAGTGCAACCCCTCCAGACGGAACCTACGAGCAGTACTTC.

In its sample, this clonotype was seen many times. The rearrangement links TRBV20-1 to TRBJ2-1, with a weak D call TRBD2 (6 bases). Germline V CDR1 and CDR2: DFQATT, SNEGSKA (reference sequence). V was clipped by 3 bases and J by 6 bases, with 9 bases between them. The CDR3 has 12 amino acids. The CDR3 region has the DNA TGCAGTGCTAGCGGGAGACCCAATGAGCAGTTCTTC. Encoded protein: CSASGRPNEQFF.

The chain couples TRBV20-1 to TRBJ2-2; D might be TRBD1 (6 bases). Germline V gene data show CDR1 as DFQATT and CDR2 as SNEGSKA (reference sequence). V was clipped by 6 bases and J by 6 bases, with 17 bases between them. There are 14 residues in the CDR3. DNA for the CDR3: TGCAGTGCGAGTTCAGGGGAAGTCCCCGGGGAGCTGTTTTTT. This encodes CSASSGEVPGELFF.

This clonotype was detected ten times or more. V and J are TRBV15 and TRBJ2-4; D is perhaps TRBD1 or TRBD2 (5 bases each). This CDR3 contains 16 residues. Germline CDR1 is LNHNV and CDR2 is YYDKDF (reference sequence). V was trimmed by 1 base and J by 0 bases, leaving 10 bases between them. The CDR3: CATSRVGGVAKNIQYF. CDR3 bases: TGTGCCACCAGCAGAGTTGGGGGAGTAGCCAAAAACATTCAGTACTTC.

The J gene is TRBJ2-7, the V gene TRBV27; 13 bases agree with TRBD2. Germline CDR1 MNHEY, CDR2 SMNVEV (reference sequence). This CDR3 spans 18 amino acids. With V trimmed by 1 base and J by 3 bases, 9 bases remained unmatched. This CDR3 is CASSLFPPGLAGDYEQYF. CDR3 bases: TGTGCCAGCAGTTTATTCCCGCCTGGACTAGCGGGGGACTACGAGCAGTACTTC.

This clonotype has at least ten counts. The rearrangement joins TRBV14 to TRBJ2-1; 8 bases align to TRBD2. V was clipped by 4 bases and J by 6 bases; unmatched bases: 5. Germline values: CDR1 SGHDN, CDR2 FVKESK. The CDR3 sequence is 14 residues long. The CDR3 DNA reads as TGTGCCAGCAGCCGGCTAGCGGGCACCAATGAGCAGTTCTTC. Residues: CASSRLAGTNEQFF.

In this sample, this clonotype turned up a few times. V usage is TRBV20-1 and J usage is TRBJ2-7, with 11 bases identical to TRBD2. The CDR3 loop spans 17 amino acids. J gave up 2 bases and V 0 bases, and 9 bases lay outside the gene matches. CDR1 and CDR2 from the germline V gene are DFQATT and SNEGSKA (reference sequence). The CDR3 bases are TGCAGTGCTAGAGATCCCCTTAGCGGGAGGGCCGCCTACGAGCAGTACTTC. This codes for CSARDPLSGRAAYEQYF.

This clonotype was recorded many times. The rearrangement links TRBV29-1 to TRBJ2-2, with TRBD2 identical over 11 bases. Losses at the gene ends were 5 bases for V and 3 bases for J; bases not matched to a gene: 2. Germline values: CDR1 SQVTM, CDR2 ANQGSEA. CDR3 length: 14 amino acids. Here the CDR3 DNA reads TGCAGCGTTCGTAGCGGGAGGGACACCGGGGAGCTGTTTTTT. It is translated as CSVRSGRDTGELFF.

This clonotype was picked up many times. The chain employs TRBV25-1 and TRBJ2-7; perhaps TRBD2 as D (6 bases). The length of the CDR3 is 14 residues. CDR1 is MGHDK and CDR2 is SYGVNS in the germline V gene. The germline V and J ends were trimmed by 3 bases and 1 base, with 10 bases remaining between them. CDR3 sequence reads: CASSDGGMSYEQYF. The DNA for the CDR3 is TGTGCCAGCAGTGATGGCGGGATGTCCTACGAGCAGTACTTC.

The table lists this clonotype with many counts. The chain's CDR3 is CATLESASTDTQYF. The CDR3 DNA reads TGTGCCACTTTGGAAAGCGCTAGCACAGATACGCAGTATTTT. The genes are TRBV27 and TRBJ2-3; D is uncertain. This CDR3 comprises 14 residues. The germline V gene encodes CDR1 MNHEY and CDR2 SMNVEV (reference sequence). Deletions cut 10 bases from V and 0 bases from J, with 14 bases between.

This clonotype has only a few counts. The rearrangement links TRBV2 to TRBJ1-1; weak D call: TRBD1 (5 bases). Looked up from germline, CDR1 is SNHLY and CDR2 is FYNNEI. Trimming left V 7 bases short and J 0 bases short, with 12 bases between. CDR3 length: 14 residues. CDR3: CASKGRFMNTEAFF. CDR3 bases: TGTGCCAGCAAGGGACGGTTCATGAACACTGAAGCTTTCTTT. The variable domain in full, completed from reference TRBV2 and TRBJ1-1, reads EPEVTQTPSHQVTQMGQEVILRCVPISNHLYFYWYRQILGQKVEFLVSFYNNEISEKSEIFDDQFSVERPDGSNFTLKIRSTKLEDSAMYFCASKGRFMNTEAFFGQGTRLTVV.

This clonotype appeared a few times. This chain links TRBV20-1 with TRBJ2-1, with TRBD2 identical over 13 bases. The V gene's germline CDR1 is DFQATT and CDR2 SNEGSKA (reference sequence). V gave up 5 bases and J gave up 10 bases; unmatched junction bases: 17. The CDR3 extends over 17 amino acids. The CDR3 loop reads CSAVGLAGAPMSHEQFF. The CDR3 nucleotides read TGCAGTGCTGTCGGACTAGCGGGAGCGCCAATGAGCCACGAGCAGTTCTTC.

In this sample, this clonotype turned up many times. CDR3 sequence reads: CASSLWGNTGELFF. CDR3 nucleotides: TGTGCCAGCAGTTTATGGGGGAACACCGGGGAGCTGTTTTTT. The genes are TRBV28 and TRBJ2-2, with no clear D. V was shortened by 0 bases and J by 1 base, with 3 bases between the two germline ends. CDR3 size: 14 residues. From germline, CDR1 is MDHEN and CDR2 SYDVKM.

The chain couples TRBV6-5 to TRBJ1-4; D remains unclear. Trimming removed 4 bases at V and 6 bases at J, with 12 bases between. In germline, CDR1 is MNHEY, CDR2 SVGAGI. This CDR3 region has 14 residues. The CDR3 here is CASSSYAGDEKLFF. As DNA, the CDR3 is TGTGCCAGCAGTTCCTACGCGGGAGATGAAAAACTGTTTTTT.

The rearrangement uses TRBV7-2 and TRBJ2-7; D possibly corresponds to TRBD2 (6 bases). The CDR3 totals 14 residues. The germline gives CDR1 SGHTA, CDR2 FQGNSA. With 6 bases removed from V and 6 bases from J, the gap between germline ends came to 18 bases. In DNA form, the CDR3 reads TGTGCCAGCAGGATTGGGACTTTCCCCGGCGAGCAGTACTTC. This encodes CASRIGTFPGEQYF.